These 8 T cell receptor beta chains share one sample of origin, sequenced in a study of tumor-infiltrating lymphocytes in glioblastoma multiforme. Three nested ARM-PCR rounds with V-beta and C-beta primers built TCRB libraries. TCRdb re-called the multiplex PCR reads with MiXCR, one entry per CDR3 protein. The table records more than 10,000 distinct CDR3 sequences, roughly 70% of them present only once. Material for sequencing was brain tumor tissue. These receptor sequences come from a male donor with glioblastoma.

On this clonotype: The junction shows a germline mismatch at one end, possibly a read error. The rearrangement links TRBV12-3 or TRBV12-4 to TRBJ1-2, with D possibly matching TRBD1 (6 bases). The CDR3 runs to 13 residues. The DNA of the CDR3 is TGTGCCAGCAGTCCCTCGACAGGAGATGGCTACATCTTC. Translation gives CASSPSTGDGYIF.

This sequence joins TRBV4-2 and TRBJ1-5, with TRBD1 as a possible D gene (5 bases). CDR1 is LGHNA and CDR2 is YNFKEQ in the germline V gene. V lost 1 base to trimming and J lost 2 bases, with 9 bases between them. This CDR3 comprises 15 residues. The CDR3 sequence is CASSQVDRGNQPQHF. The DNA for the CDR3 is TGTGCCAGCAGCCAAGTTGACAGAGGCAATCAGCCCCAGCATTTT.

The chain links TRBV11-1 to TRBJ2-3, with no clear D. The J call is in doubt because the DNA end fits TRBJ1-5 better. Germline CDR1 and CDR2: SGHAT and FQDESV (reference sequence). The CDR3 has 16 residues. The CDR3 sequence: CASGIGLAGSTDTQHF. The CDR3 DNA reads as TGTGCCAGCGGCATAGGACTAGCGGGGAGCACAGATACGCAGCATTTT.

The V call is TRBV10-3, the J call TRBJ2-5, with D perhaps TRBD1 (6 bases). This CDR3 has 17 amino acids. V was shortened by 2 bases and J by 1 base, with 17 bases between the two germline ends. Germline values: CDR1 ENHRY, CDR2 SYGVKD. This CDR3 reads CAISETVGRGAQETQYF. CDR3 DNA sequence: TGTGCCATCAGTGAGACTGTAGGCAGGGGCGCCCAAGAGACCCAGTACTTC.

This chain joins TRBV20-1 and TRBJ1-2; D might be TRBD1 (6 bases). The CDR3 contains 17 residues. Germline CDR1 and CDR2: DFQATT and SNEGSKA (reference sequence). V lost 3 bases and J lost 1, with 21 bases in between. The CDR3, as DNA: TGCAGTGCTAGGGGACCCGGGACAAGGGGATTTAACTATGGCTACACCTTC. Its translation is CSARGPGTRGFNYGYTF.

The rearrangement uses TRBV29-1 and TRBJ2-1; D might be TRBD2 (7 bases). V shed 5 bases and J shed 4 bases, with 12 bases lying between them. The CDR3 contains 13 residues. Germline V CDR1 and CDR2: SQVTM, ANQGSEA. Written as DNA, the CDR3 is TGCAGCGTTAGGGGGGGCCTTTACAATGAGCAGTTCTTC. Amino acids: CSVRGGLYNEQFF.

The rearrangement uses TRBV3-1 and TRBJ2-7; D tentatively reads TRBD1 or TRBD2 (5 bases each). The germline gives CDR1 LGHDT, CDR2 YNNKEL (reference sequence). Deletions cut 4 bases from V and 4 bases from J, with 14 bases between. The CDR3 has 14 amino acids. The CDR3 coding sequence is TGTGCCAGCAGCCCCAGGGACGGTAATTACGAGCAGTACTTC. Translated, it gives CASSPRDGNYEQYF.

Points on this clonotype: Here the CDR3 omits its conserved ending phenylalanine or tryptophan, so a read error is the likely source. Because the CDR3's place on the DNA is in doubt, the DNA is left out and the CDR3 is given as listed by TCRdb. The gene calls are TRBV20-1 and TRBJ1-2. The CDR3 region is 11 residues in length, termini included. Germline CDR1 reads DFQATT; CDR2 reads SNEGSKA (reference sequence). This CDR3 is CSAKELYGYTL.